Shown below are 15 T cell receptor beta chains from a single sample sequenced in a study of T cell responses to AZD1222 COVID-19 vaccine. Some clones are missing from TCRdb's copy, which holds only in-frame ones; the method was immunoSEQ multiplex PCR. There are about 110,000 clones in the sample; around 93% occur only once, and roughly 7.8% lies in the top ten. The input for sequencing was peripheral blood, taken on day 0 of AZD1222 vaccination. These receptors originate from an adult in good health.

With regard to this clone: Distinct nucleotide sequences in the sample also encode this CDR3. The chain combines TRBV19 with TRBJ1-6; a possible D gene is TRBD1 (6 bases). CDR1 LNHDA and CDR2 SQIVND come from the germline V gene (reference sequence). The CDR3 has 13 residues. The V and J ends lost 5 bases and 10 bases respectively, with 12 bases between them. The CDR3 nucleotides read TGTGCCAGTAGTCAGGGGTTGGGGTCACCCCTCCACTTT. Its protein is CASSQGLGSPLHF.

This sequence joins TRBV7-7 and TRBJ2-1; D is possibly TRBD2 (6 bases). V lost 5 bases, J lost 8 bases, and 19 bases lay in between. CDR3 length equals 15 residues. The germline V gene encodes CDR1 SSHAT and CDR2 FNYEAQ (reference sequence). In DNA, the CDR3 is TGTGCCAGCAGCACCGGGGGATTTTTGGGGGATGAGCAGTTCTTC. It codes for CASSTGGFLGDEQFF.

The CDR3 DNA follows: TGTGCCAGCACCAATCCCCCGGACAGGGGGTACAGTCAGCCCCAGCATTTT. Its protein is CASTNPPDRGYSQPQHF. The chain joins TRBV28 to TRBJ1-5; 10 nucleotides agree with TRBD1. Germline-derived CDR1 and CDR2 are MDHEN and SYDVKM. The CDR3 length is 17 residues. Germline trimming cut 7 bases from V and 6 bases from J; bases unmatched to any gene: 15.

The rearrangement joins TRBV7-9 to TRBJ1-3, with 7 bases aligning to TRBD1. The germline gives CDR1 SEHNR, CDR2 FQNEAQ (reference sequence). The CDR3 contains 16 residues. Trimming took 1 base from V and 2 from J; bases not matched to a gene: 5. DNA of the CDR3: TGTGCCAGCAGCTTAGTGGATGACAGGGCTGGAAACACCATATATTTT. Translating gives CASSLVDDRAGNTIYF.

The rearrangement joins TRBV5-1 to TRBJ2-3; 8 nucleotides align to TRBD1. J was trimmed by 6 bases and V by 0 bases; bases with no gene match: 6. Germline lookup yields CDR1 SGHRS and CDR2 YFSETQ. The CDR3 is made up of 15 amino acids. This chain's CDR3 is CASSLGGQGADTQYF. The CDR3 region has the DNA TGCGCCAGCAGCTTGGGAGGACAGGGCGCCGATACGCAGTATTTT.

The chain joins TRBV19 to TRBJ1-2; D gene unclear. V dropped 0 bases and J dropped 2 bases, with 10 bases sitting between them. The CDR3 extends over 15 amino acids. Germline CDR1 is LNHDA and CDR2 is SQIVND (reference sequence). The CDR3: CASSIDQGGNYGYTF. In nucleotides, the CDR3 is TGTGCCAGTAGTATAGATCAAGGCGGCAACTATGGCTACACCTTC.

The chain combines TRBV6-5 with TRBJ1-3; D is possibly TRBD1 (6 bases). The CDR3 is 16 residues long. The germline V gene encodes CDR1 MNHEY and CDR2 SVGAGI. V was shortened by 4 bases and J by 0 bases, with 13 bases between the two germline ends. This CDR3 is CASSLTGPRSGNTIYF. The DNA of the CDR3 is TGTGCCAGCAGTTTGACAGGTCCCCGCTCTGGAAACACCATATATTTT.

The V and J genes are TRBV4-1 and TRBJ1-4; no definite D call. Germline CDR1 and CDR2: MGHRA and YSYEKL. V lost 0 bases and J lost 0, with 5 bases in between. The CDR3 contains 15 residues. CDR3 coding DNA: TGCGCCAGCAGCCAAGATCCTACAACTAATGAAAAACTGTTTTTT. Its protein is CASSQDPTTNEKLFF.

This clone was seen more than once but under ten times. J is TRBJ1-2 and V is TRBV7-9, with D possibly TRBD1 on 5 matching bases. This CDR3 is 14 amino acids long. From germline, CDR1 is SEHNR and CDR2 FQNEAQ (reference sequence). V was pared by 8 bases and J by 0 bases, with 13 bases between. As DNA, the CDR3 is TGTGCCAGCGGGGCCTGGGGGGCTAACTATGGCTACACCTTC. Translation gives CASGAWGANYGYTF.

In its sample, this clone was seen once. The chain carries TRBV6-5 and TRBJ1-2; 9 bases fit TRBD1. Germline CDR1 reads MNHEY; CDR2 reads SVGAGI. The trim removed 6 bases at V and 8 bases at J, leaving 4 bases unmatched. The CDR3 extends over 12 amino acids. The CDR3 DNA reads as TGTGCCAGCAGGCACAGGGGGCAAGGCTACACCTTC. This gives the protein CASRHRGQGYTF.

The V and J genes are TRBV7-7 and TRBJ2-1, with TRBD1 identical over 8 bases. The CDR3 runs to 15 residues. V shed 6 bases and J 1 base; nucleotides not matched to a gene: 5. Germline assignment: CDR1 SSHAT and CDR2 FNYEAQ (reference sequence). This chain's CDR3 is CASSSDRGSYNEQFF. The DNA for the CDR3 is TGTGCCAGCAGTTCCGACAGGGGATCCTACAATGAGCAGTTCTTC.

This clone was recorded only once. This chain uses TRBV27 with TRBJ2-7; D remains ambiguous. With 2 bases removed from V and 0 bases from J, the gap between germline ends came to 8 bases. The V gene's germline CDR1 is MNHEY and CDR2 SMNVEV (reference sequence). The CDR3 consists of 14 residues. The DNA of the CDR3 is TGTGCCAGCAGTTTAAACGACGGCTCCTACGAGCAGTACTTC. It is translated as CASSLNDGSYEQYF.

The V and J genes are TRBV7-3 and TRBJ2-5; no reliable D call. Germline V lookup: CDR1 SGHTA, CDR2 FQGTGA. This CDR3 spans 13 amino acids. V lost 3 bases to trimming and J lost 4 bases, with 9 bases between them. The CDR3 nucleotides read TGTGCCAGCAGCTTCCGACCTCGAGAGACCCAGTACTTC. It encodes CASSFRPRETQYF.

The chain's CDR3 is CASKSTGKWNSPLHF. The CDR3 bases are TGTGCCTCAAAATCCACGGGCAAATGGAATTCACCCCTCCACTTT. V and J are TRBV19 and TRBJ1-6; D uncertain. CDR3 size: 15 residues. With 11 bases removed from V and 7 bases from J, the gap between germline ends came to 21 bases. Germline-derived CDR1 and CDR2 are LNHDA and SQIVND (reference sequence).

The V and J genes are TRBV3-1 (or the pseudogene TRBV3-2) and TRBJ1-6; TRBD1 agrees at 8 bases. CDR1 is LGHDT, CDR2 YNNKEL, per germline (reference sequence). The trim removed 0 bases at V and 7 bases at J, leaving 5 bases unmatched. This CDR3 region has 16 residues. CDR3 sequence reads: CASSQEWTGRNSPLHF. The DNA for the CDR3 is TGTGCCAGCAGCCAAGAGTGGACAGGGCGGAATTCACCCCTCCACTTT.